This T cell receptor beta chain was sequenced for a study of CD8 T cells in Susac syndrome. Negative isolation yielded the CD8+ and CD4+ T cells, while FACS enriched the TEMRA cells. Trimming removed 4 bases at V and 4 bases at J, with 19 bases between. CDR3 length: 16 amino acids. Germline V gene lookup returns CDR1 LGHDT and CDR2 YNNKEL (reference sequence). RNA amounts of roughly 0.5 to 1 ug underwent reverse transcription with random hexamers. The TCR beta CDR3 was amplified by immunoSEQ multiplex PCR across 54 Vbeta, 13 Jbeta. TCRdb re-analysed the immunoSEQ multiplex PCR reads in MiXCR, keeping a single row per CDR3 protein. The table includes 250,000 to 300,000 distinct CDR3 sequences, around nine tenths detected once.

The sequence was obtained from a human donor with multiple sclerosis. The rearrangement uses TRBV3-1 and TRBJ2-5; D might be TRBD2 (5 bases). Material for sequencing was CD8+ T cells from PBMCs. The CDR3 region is CASSPKRRPGGETQYF. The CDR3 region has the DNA TGTGCCAGCAGCCCCAAGAGGAGACCAGGAGGAGAGACCCAGTACTTC.